One sample yielded the 14 T cell receptor beta chains listed below, sequenced in a study of T cell repertoires in cytomegalovirus infection. TCRdb fed the reads into MiXCR, producing one record per CDR3 protein. The table records approximately 910,000 distinct CDR3 sequences, approximately 33% of them present only once. These receptors are not linked to any known antigen. This material consisted of cultured CD8+ T cells from PBMCs, taken from culture after CMV antigen stimulation. The receptors here all came from a human donor in good health (CMV status not recorded). Some clones in this sample may be carry-over from other donors' samples.

CDR3 amino acids: CASSPGLAAYEQYV. The DNA of the CDR3 is TGTGCCAGCAGTCCCGGACTAGCGGCGTACGAGCAGTACGTC. This chain links TRBV6-6 with TRBJ2-7; TRBD2 matches at 10 bases. Trimming at V came to 5 bases and at J to 4 bases, leaving 5 bases not matched to a gene. The germline V gene encodes CDR1 MNHNY and CDR2 SVGAGI (reference sequence). There are 14 residues in the CDR3.

Concerning this clonotype itself: At one boundary the junction diverges from the germline segment, which might be a read error. The V and J genes are TRBV7-3 and TRBJ1-1; D may be TRBD1 (6 bases). This CDR3 region has 12 residues. Per germline, CDR1 SGHTA and CDR2 FQGTGA. CDR3 nucleotides: TGTACCAGCAGCCCGGACAGTTTTGAAGCTTTCTTT. Translation: CTSSPDSFEAFF.

J is TRBJ2-3 and V is TRBV7-9, with 10 bases matching TRBD2. V trimming: 3 bases; J trimming: 2 bases; junction bases outside the gene matches: 11. The CDR3 is 18 amino acids. Germline CDR1 reads SEHNR; CDR2 reads FQNEAQ (reference sequence). The CDR3 DNA reads TGTGCCAGCAGCTTCCCCAAAGCCGGGACTAGCGACACAGATACGCAGTATTTT. Translation gives CASSFPKAGTSDTDTQYF.

This clonotype was detected a few times. The genes are TRBV6-1 and TRBJ1-2, with 7 bases aligning to TRBD1. Germline values: CDR1 MNHNS, CDR2 SASEGT. Trimming removed 2 bases from V and 8 bases from J; junction bases left unmatched: 11. The CDR3 is 15 amino acids. The CDR3 region has the DNA TGTGCCAGCAGTGAATGGGACAGTGAGCTCCGCGGCTACACCTTC. It is translated as CASSEWDSELRGYTF.

This chain joins TRBV24-1 and TRBJ2-2; TRBD1 is a possible D gene (6 bases). This CDR3 region has 14 residues. CDR1 KGHDR and CDR2 SFDVKD come from the germline V gene. V lost 4 bases and J 5 bases, leaving 10 bases between the germline ends. CDR3 bases: TGTGCCACCAGTGACTCTGGACAGACCGGGGAGCTGTTTTTT. It specifies CATSDSGQTGELFF.

The chain carries TRBV6-2 or TRBV6-3 and TRBJ2-3, with 7 bases aligning to TRBD1. This CDR3 is built from 19 residues. V lost 2 bases and J lost 0; bases outside the gene matches: 14. CDR1 is MNHEY and CDR2 is SVGEGT in the germline V gene. The CDR3 region has the DNA TGTGCCAGCAGTTACCCGAAACTACGGGACAGTCCTAGCACAGATACGCAGTATTTT. Amino acid sequence: CASSYPKLRDSPSTDTQYF.

This chain links TRBV20-1 with TRBJ1-2; 7 nucleotides line up with TRBD1. V lost 0 bases and J lost 8; bases outside the gene matches: 15. CDR3 length: 16 amino acids. CDR1 DFQATT and CDR2 SNEGSKA come from the germline V gene (reference sequence). The CDR3 DNA follows: TGCAGTGCTAGAGATAGTCAGGGGGTGATCCTGGAGGGCTACACCTTC. Residues: CSARDSQGVILEGYTF.

CDR3 region: CASSLERLPGNTIYF. CDR3 in DNA: TGTGCCAGCAGCTTAGAAAGGCTCCCTGGAAACACCATATATTTT. The V gene is TRBV7-2, the J gene TRBJ1-3; D unresolved. This CDR3 spans 15 amino acids. Deletions cut 1 base from V and 2 bases from J, with 9 bases between. Germline loops: CDR1 SGHTA, CDR2 FQGNSA.

In the case of this clonotype: Relative to the germline gene, one junction end is altered; a read error may explain this. The chain has TRBV7-9 and TRBJ1-1, with TRBD1 as a possible D gene (5 bases). The CDR3 loop spans 14 amino acids. The germline CDR1 and CDR2 sequences are SEHNR and FQNEAQ (reference sequence). The CDR3 DNA follows: TGTACCAGCAGCTCAAACCCGGGACCCCCTGAAGCTTTCTTT. It is translated as CTSSSNPGPPEAFF.

As concerns this clonotype: A much larger clone differs from this one at a single base, so this may be a read error. The chain combines TRBV7-6 with TRBJ2-7; 9 nucleotides align to TRBD1. This CDR3 spans 15 amino acids. Germline-derived CDR1 and CDR2 are SGHVS and FNYEAQ. CDR3 bases: TGTGCCAACAGCTTACTTATGGGACAGGGCTACGAGCAGTACTTC. Protein: CANSLLMGQGYEQYF.

This clonotype was seen a few times. The chain recombines TRBV6-6 with TRBJ1-1, with a tentative D call TRBD1 (6 bases). Germline lookup yields CDR1 MNHNY and CDR2 SVGAGI (reference sequence). Trimming cost V 0 bases and J 10 bases, with 6 bases left between them. The CDR3 is made up of 11 amino acids. The CDR3 region is CASSYSGGAFF. CDR3 DNA: TGTGCCAGCAGTTACTCAGGGGGAGCTTTCTTT.

This clonotype was observed a handful of times. The chain employs TRBV28 and TRBJ2-7; 9 nucleotides match TRBD1. The germline CDR1 and CDR2 sequences are MDHEN and SYDVKM. V trimming: 1 base; J trimming: 5 bases; junction bases outside the gene matches: 9. This CDR3 comprises 16 residues. CDR3 coding DNA: TGTGCCAGCAGTTTATCCCTGGACAGGGGAACCCACGAGCAGTACGTC. It codes for CASSLSLDRGTHEQYV.

The chain links TRBV10-3 to TRBJ2-1; 11 bases map to TRBD2. V was pared by 0 bases and J by 5 bases, with 6 bases of the junction left unmatched. Per germline, CDR1 ENHRY and CDR2 SYGVKD. The CDR3 has 17 amino acids. The DNA for the CDR3 is TGTGCCATCAGTGAGTCTTGGTTAGCGGGGGGGCACAATGAGCAGTTCTTC. It translates to CAISESWLAGGHNEQFF.

This clonotype was counted ten times or more. The chain links TRBV7-6 to TRBJ2-2; no firm D call. The CDR3 is made up of 16 amino acids. V was pared by 0 bases and J by 5 bases, with 13 bases between. CDR1 is SGHVS and CDR2 is FNYEAQ in the germline V gene. The DNA for the CDR3 is TGTGCCAGCAGCTTAGCTAAAGGTCGATGGACCGGGGAGCTGTTTTTT. This gives the protein CASSLAKGRWTGELFF.